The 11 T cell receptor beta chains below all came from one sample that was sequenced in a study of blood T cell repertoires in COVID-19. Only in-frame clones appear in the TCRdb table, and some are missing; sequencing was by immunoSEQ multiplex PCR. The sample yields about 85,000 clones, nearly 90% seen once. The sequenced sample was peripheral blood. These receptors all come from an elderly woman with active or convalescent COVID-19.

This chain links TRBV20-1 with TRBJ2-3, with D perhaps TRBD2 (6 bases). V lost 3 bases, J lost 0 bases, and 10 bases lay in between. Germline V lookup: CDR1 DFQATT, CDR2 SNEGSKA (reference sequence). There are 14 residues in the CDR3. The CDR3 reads CSASTGRSTDTQYF. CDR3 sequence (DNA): TGCAGTGCTAGTACCGGGAGAAGCACAGATACGCAGTATTTT.

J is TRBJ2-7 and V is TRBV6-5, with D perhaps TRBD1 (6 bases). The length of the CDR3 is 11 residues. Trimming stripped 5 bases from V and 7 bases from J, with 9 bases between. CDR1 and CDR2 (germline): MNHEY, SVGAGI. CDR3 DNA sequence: TGTGCCAGCAGTCGCGACAGGGAGCAGTACTTC. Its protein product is CASSRDREQYF.

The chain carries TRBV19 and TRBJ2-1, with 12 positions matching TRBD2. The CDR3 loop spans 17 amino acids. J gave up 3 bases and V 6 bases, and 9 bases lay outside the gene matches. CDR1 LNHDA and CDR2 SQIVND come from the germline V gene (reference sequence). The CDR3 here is CASSRTLGLAGYNEQFF. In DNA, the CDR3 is TGTGCCAGTAGCCGTACCTTGGGACTAGCGGGCTACAATGAGCAGTTCTTC.

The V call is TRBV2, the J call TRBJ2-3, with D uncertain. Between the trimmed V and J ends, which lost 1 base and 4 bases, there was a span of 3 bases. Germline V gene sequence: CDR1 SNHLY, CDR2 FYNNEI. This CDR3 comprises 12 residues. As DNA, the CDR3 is TGTGCCAGCAGTGAAGTCGCAGATACGCAGTATTTT. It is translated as CASSEVADTQYF.

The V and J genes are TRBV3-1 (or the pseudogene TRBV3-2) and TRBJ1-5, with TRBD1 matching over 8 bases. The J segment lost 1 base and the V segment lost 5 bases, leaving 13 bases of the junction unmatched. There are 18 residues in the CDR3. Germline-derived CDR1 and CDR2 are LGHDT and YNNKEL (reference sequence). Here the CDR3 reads CASSKSTGTGWSNQPQHF. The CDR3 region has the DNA TGTGCCAGCAGCAAATCAACCGGGACAGGCTGGAGCAATCAGCCCCAGCATTTT.

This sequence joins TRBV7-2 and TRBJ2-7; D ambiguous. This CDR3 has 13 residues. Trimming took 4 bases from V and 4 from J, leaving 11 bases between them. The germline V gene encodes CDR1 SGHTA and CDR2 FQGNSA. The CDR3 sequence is CASSSPNLYEQYF. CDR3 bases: TGTGCCAGCAGCTCCCCAAACTTATACGAGCAGTACTTC.

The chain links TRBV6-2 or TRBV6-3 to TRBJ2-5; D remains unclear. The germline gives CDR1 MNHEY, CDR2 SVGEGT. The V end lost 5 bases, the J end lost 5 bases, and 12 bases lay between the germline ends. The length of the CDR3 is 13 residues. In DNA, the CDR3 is TGTGCCAGCAGTCTACTAAGAAGCGAGACCCAGTACTTC. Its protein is CASSLLRSETQYF.

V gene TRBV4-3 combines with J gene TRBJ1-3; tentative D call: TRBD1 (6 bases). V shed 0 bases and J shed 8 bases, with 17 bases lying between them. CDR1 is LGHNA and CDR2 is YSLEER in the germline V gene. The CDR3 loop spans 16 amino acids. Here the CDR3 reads CASSQETGTGMDTIYF. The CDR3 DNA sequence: TGCGCCAGCAGCCAAGAAACAGGGACGGGCATGGACACCATATATTTT.

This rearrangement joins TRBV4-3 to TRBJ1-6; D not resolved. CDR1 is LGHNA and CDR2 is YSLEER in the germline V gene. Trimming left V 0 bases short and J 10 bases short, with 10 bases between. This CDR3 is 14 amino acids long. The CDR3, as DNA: TGCGCCAGCAGCCAAGAGTTCAGGAAATCACCCCTCCACTTT. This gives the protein CASSQEFRKSPLHF.

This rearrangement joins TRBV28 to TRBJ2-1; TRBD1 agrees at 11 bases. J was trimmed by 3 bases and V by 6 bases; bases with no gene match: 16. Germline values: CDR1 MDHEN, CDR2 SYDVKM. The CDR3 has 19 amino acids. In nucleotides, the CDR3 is TGTGCCAGCAGACCCGAACCTGGAGGACAGGGGGCGGGCTACAATGAGCAGTTCTTC. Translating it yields CASRPEPGGQGAGYNEQFF.

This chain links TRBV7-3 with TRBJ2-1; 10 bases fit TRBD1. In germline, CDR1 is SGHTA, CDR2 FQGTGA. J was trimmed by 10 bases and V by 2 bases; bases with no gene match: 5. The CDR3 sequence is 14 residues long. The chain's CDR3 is CASSLGDRGGEQFF. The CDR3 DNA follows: TGTGCCAGCAGCTTAGGGGACAGGGGTGGCGAGCAGTTCTTC.